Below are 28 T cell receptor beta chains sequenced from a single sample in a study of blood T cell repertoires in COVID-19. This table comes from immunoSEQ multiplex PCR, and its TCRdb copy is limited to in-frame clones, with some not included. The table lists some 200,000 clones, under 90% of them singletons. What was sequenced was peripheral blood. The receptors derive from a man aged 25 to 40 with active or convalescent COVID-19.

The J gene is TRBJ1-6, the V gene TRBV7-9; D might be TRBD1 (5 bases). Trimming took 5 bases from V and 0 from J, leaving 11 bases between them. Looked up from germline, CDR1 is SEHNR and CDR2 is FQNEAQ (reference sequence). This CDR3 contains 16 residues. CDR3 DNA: TGTGCCAGCAGCCCCCAGGGAGGCTCCTATAATTCACCCCTCCACTTT. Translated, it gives CASSPQGGSYNSPLHF.

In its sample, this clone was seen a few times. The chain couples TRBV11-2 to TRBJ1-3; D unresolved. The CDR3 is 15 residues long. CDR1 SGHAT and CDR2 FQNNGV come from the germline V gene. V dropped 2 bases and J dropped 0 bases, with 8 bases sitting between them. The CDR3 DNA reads TGTGCCAGCAGCTTATACGGCGGCTCTGGAAACACCATATATTTT. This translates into CASSLYGGSGNTIYF.

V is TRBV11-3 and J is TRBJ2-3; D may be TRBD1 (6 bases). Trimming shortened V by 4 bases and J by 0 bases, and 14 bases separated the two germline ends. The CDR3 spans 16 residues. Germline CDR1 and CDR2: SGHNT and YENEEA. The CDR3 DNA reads TGTGCCAGCAGCTGGGGCAGGACAGACAGCACAGATACGCAGTATTTT. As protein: CASSWGRTDSTDTQYF.

CDR3 nucleotide sequence: TGTGCCAGCAGTTCGACAGGGGAAGGCTATGGCTACACCTTC. This gives the protein CASSSTGEGYGYTF. The chain is built from TRBV5-4 and TRBJ1-2; 8 nucleotides align to TRBD1. Unmatched junction bases numbered 7, after V lost 5 bases and J lost 4 bases. This CDR3 has 14 residues. Germline lookup yields CDR1 SGHNT and CDR2 YYREEE (reference sequence).

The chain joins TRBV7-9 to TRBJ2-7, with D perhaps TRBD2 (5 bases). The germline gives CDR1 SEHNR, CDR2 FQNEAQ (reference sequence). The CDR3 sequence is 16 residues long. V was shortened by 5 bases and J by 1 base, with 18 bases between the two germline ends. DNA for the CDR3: TGTGCCAGCAGCGCACGATTAGACGACTATTCCTACGAGCAGTACTTC. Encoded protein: CASSARLDDYSYEQYF. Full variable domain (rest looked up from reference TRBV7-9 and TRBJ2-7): DTGVSQNPRHKITKRGQNVTFRCDPISEHNRLYWYRQTLGQGPEFLTYFQNEAQLEKSRLLSDRFSAERPKGSFSTLEIQRTEQGDSAMYLCASSARLDDYSYEQYFGPGTRLTVT.

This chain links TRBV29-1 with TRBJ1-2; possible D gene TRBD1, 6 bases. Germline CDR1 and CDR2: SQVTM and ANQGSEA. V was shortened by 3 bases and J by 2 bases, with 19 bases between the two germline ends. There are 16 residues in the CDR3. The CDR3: CSVDRGPRQENYGYTF. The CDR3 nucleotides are TGCAGCGTTGATCGGGGACCCCGACAGGAAAACTATGGCTACACCTTC.

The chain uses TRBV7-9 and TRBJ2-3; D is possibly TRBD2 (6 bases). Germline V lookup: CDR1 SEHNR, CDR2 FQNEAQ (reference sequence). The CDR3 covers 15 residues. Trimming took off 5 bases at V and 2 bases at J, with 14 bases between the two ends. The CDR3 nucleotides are TGTGCCAGCAGCCCTCCGGAGGGTTTCACAGATACGCAGTATTTT. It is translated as CASSPPEGFTDTQYF.

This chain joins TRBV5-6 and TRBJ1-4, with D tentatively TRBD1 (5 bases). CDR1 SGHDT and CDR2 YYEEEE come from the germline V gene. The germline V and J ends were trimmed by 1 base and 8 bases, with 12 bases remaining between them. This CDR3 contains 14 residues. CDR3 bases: TGTGCCAGCAGCTTGTCGGCGTCAGGGGAAAAACTGTTTTTT. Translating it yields CASSLSASGEKLFF. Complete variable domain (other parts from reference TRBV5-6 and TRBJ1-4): DAGVTQSPTHLIKTRGQQVTLRCSPKSGHDTVSWYQQALGQGPQFIFQYYEEEERQRGNFPDRFSGHQFPNYSSELNVNALLLGDSALYLCASSLSASGEKLFFGSGTQLSVL.

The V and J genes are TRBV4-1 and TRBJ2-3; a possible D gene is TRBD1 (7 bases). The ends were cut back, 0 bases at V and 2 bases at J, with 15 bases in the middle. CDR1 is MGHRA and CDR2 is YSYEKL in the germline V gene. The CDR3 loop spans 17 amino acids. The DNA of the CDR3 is TGCGCCAGCAGCCAAGATCAGGGGGGAGCATACACAGATACGCAGTATTTT. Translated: CASSQDQGGAYTDTQYF.

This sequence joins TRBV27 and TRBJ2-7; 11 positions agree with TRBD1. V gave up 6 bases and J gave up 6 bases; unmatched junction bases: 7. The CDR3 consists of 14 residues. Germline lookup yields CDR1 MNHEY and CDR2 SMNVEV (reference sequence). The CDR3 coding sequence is TGTGCCAGCAGCGTGACCGGGACAGGGGGCGAGCAGTACTTC. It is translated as CASSVTGTGGEQYF.

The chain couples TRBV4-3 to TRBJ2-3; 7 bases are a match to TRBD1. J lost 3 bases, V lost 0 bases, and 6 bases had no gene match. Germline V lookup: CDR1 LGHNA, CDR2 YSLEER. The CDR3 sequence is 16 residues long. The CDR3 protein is CASSQDWAGGTDTQYF. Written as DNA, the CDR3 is TGCGCCAGCAGCCAAGATTGGGCAGGGGGAACAGATACGCAGTATTTT.

This CDR3 reads CSHPGQGRNEQFF. The DNA of the CDR3 is TGCAGCCACCCAGGACAGGGGCGCAATGAGCAGTTCTTC. The J gene is TRBJ2-1, the V gene TRBV29-1; 9 bases agree with TRBD1. CDR1 SQVTM and CDR2 ANQGSEA come from the germline V gene. Unmatched junction bases numbered 8, after V lost 8 bases and J lost 6 bases. The CDR3 extends over 13 amino acids.

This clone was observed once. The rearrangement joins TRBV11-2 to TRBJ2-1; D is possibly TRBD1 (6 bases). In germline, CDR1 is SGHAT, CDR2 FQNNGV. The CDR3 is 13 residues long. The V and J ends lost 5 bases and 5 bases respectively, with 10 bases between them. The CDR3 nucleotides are TGTGCCAGCAGCCAGGACAGAGACAATGAGCAGTTCTTC. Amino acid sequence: CASSQDRDNEQFF.

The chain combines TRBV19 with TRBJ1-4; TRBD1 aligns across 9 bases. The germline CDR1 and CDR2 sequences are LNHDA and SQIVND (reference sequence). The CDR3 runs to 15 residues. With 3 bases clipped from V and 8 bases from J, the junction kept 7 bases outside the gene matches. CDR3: CASSIPGQGSEKLFF. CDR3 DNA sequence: TGTGCCAGTAGTATCCCGGGACAGGGAAGCGAAAAACTGTTTTTT. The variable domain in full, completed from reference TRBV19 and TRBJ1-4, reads DGGITQSPKYLFRKEGQNVTLSCEQNLNHDAMYWYRQDPGQGLRLIYYSQIVNDFQKGDIAEGYSVSREKKESFPLTVTSAQKNPTAFYLCASSIPGQGSEKLFFGSGTQLSVL.

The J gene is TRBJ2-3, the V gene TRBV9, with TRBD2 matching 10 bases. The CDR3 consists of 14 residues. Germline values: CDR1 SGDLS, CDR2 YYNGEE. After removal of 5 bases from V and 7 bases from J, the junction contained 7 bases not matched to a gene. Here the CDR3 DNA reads TGTGCCAGCAGGGGACTAGCGACGTTGTATACGCAGTATTTT. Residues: CASRGLATLYTQYF.

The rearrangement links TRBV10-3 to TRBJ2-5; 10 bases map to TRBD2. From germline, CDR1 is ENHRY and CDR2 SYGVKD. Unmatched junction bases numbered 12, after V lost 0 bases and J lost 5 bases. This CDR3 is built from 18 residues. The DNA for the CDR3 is TGTGCCATCAGTGAGTCGATCGGGCTAGCGGGAGACAGGGAGACCCAGTACTTC. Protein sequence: CAISESIGLAGDRETQYF.

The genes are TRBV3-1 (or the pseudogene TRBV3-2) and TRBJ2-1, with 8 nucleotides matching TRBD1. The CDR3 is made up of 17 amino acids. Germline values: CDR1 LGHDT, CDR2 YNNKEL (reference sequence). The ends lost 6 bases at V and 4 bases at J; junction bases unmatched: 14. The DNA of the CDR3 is TGTGCCAGCAGTCCCGTTGTACGGACAGGGTGGTACAATGAGCAGTTCTTC. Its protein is CASSPVVRTGWYNEQFF.

The CDR3, as DNA: TGTGCCAGCAGCTGGCCGGGACAGGGGAACACTGAAGCTTTCTTT. Its translation is CASSWPGQGNTEAFF. The chain links TRBV3-1 (or the pseudogene TRBV3-2) to TRBJ1-1; TRBD1 agrees at 9 bases. The ends lost 5 bases at V and 1 base at J; junction bases unmatched: 5. Germline V gene sequence: CDR1 LGHDT, CDR2 YNNKEL (reference sequence). This CDR3 has 15 residues.

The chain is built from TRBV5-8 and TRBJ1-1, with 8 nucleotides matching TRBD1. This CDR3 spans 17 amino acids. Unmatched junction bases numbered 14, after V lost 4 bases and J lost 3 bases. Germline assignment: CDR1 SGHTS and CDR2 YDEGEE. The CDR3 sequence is CASSLRTGPPTDTEAFF. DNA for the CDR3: TGTGCCAGCAGCCTCCGGACAGGGCCGCCGACGGACACTGAAGCTTTCTTT.

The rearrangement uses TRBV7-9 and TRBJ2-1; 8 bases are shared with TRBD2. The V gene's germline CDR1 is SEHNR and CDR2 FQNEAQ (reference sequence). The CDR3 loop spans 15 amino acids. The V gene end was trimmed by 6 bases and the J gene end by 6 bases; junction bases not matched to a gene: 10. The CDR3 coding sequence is TGTGCCAGCAGTTGGAGCGGGAGCGGTCTCAATGAGCAGTTCTTC. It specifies CASSWSGSGLNEQFF.

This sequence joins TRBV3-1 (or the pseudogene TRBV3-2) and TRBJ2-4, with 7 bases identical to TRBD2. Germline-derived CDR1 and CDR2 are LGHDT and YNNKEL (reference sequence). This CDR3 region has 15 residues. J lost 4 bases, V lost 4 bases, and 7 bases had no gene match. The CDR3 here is CASSPSGGGKNIQYF. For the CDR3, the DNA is TGTGCCAGCAGCCCCTCCGGGGGAGGGAAAAACATTCAGTACTTC.

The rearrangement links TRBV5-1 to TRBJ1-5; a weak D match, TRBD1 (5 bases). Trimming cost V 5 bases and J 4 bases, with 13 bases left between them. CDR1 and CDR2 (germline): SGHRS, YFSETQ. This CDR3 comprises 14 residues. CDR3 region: CASSQGSGNQPQHF. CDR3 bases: TGCGCCAGCAGTCAGGGAAGTGGGAATCAGCCCCAGCATTTT. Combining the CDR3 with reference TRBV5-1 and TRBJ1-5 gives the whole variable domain KAGVTQTPRYLIKTRGQQVTLSCSPISGHRSVSWYQQTPGQGLQFLFEYFSETQRNKGNFPGRFSGRQFSNSRSEMNVSTLELGDSALYLCASSQGSGNQPQHFGDGTRLSIL.

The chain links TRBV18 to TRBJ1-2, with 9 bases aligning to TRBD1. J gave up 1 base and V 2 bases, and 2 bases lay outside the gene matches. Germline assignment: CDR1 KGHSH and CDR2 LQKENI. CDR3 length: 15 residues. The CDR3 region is CASSPGQGHNYGYTF. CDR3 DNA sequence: TGTGCCAGCTCACCAGGACAGGGGCATAACTATGGCTACACCTTC.

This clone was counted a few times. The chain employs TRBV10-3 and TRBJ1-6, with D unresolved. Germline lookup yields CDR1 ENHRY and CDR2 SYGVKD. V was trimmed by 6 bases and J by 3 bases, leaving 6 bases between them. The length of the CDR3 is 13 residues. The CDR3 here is CAIRQNYNSPLHF. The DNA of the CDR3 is TGTGCCATCAGACAGAACTATAATTCACCCCTCCACTTT.

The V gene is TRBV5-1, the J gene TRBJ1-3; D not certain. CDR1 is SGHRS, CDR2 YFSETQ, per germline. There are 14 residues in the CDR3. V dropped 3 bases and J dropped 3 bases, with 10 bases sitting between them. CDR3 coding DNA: TGCGCCAGCAGCTCCGAAGGAGTTGGAAACACCATATATTTT. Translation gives CASSSEGVGNTIYF.

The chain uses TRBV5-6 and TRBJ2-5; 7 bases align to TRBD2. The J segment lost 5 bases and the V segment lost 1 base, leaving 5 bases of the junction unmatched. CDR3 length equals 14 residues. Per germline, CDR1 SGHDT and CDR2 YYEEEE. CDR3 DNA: TGTGCCAGCAGCTTGCTCGGGGAGGGTGAGACCCAGTACTTC. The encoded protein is CASSLLGEGETQYF.

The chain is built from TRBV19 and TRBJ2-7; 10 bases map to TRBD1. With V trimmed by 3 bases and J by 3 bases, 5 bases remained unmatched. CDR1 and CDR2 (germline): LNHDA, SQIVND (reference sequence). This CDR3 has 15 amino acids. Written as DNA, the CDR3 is TGTGCCAGTAGTATGGCCGGGACAGGGGTCTACGAGCAGTACTTC. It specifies CASSMAGTGVYEQYF.

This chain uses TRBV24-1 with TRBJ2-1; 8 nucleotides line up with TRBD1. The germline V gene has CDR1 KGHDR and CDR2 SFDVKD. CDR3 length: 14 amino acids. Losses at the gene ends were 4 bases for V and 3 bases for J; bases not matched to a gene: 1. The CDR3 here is CATSEGTGYNEQFF. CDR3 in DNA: TGTGCCACCAGTGAGGGGACAGGCTACAATGAGCAGTTCTTC.